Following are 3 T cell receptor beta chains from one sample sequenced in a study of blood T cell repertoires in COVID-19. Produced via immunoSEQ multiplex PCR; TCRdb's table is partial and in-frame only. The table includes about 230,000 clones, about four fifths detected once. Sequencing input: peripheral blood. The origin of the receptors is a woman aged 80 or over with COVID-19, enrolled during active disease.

The CDR3 reads CASSLPSGNYNEQFF. CDR3 DNA sequence: TGCGCCAGCAGCTTGCCTAGCGGGAACTACAATGAGCAGTTCTTC. The V call is TRBV5-1, the J call TRBJ2-1; 9 positions agree with TRBD2. V trimming: 1 base; J trimming: 3 bases; junction bases outside the gene matches: 2. Germline V lookup: CDR1 SGHRS, CDR2 YFSETQ. This CDR3 is built from 15 residues.

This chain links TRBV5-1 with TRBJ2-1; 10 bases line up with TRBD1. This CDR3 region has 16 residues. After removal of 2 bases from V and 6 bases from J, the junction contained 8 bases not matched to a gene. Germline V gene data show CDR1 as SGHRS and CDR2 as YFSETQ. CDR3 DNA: TGCGCCAGCAGCTTCAAAAGTGGGACAGGGGTCAATGAGCAGTTCTTC. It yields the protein CASSFKSGTGVNEQFF.

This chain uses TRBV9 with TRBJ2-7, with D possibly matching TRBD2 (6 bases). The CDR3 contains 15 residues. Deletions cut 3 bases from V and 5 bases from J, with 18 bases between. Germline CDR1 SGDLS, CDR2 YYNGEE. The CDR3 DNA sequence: TGTGCCAGCAGCGCATCGGGAGATGTGACCCACGAGCAGTACTTC. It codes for CASSASGDVTHEQYF.